The rows below give T cell receptor beta chains drawn from one sample of a study of blood T cell repertoires in COVID-19. Data came from immunoSEQ multiplex PCR; TCRdb stores just in-frame clones and leaves some out. The sample has around 13,000 clones, around 91% seen once. Material: peripheral blood. These receptors all come from a human donor in a cohort sampled during active COVID-19. Both conserved end residues are part of each CDR3. The order of the fields is V gene, J gene, CDR3 length, D gene, clone size, CDR3 protein, CDR3 DNA. D genes are given only for firm matches. Clone sizes are given selectively: once, few, many, or a class where the clone is expanded.

V: TRBV19
J: TRBJ2-7
length: 14
D: TRBD1
size: NA
CDR3: CASGDRGLTYEQYF
DNA: TGTGCCAGTGGGGACAGGGGGTTAACTTACGAGCAGTACTTC

V: TRBV4-2
J: TRBJ2-5
length: 18
D: TRBD2
size: NA
CDR3: CASSQDRGLAGGPETQYF
DNA: TGTGCCAGCAGCCAAGATCGGGGGCTAGCGGGGGGCCCGGAGACCCAGTACTTC

V: TRBV19
J: TRBJ2-7
length: 15
D: TRBD2
size: NA
CDR3: CASSRTSGSSYEQYF
DNA: TGTGCCAGTAGCCGGACTAGCGGGAGTTCCTACGAGCAGTACTTC

V: TRBV18
J: TRBJ2-3
length: 14
D: NA
size: NA
CDR3: CASSPGADTDTQYF
DNA: TGTGCCAGCTCACCGGGGGCAGACACAGATACGCAGTATTTT

V: TRBV7-2
J: TRBJ1-4
length: 15
D: TRBD1
size: NA
CDR3: CASRYRDRGNEKLFF
DNA: TGTGCCAGCAGGTACCGGGACAGGGGTAATGAAAAACTGTTTTTT

V: TRBV5-1
J: TRBJ1-6
length: 13
D: NA
size: NA
CDR3: CASSQGTNSPLHF
DNA: TGCGCCAGCTCACAGGGTACGAATTCACCCCTCCACTTT

V: TRBV4-2
J: TRBJ1-4
length: 15
D: TRBD1
size: once
CDR3: CASSQAWTGDEKLFF
DNA: TGTGCCAGCAGCCAAGCGTGGACAGGTGACGAAAAACTGTTTTTT

V: TRBV11-2
J: TRBJ2-7
length: 14
D: NA
size: NA
CDR3: CASTITPGRYEQYF
DNA: TGTGCCAGCACCATCACCCCCGGGAGATACGAGCAGTACTTC

V: TRBV7-2
J: TRBJ2-1
length: 13
D: NA
size: NA
CDR3: CASIRRGFDEQFF
DNA: TGTGCCAGCATCAGGAGAGGGTTCGATGAGCAGTTCTTC

V: TRBV5-1
J: TRBJ2-7
length: 13
D: TRBD1
size: NA
CDR3: CASSTGQGWRQYF
DNA: TGCGCCAGCAGCACCGGACAGGGGTGGAGGCAGTACTTC

V: TRBV30
J: TRBJ1-3
length: 15
D: NA
size: NA
CDR3: CAWTKDRNSGNTIYF
DNA: TGTGCCTGGACCAAAGACAGAAACTCTGGAAACACCATATATTTT

V: TRBV3-1/TRBV3-2
J: TRBJ2-3
length: 14
D: NA
size: NA
CDR3: CASSLGGQRDTQYF
DNA: TGTGCCAGCAGCCTCGGGGGGCAGAGAGATACGCAGTATTTT

V: TRBV19
J: TRBJ2-1
length: 12
D: NA
size: few
CDR3: CASSFSGNEQFF
DNA: TGTGCCAGTAGTTTTAGCGGCAATGAGCAGTTCTTC

V: TRBV6-5
J: TRBJ1-2
length: 15
D: NA
size: once
CDR3: CASSYPKGGLYGYTF
DNA: TGTGCCAGCAGTTACCCGAAGGGCGGGCTATATGGCTACACCTTC

V: TRBV28
J: TRBJ2-7
length: 15
D: NA
size: NA
CDR3: CASSPVLESSYEQYF
DNA: TGTGCCAGCAGTCCTGTATTGGAGAGCTCCTACGAGCAGTACTTC

V: TRBV7-2
J: TRBJ2-1
length: 14
D: TRBD2
size: NA
CDR3: CASSYSGGNNEQFF
DNA: TGTGCCAGCAGCTATAGCGGGGGGAACAATGAGCAGTTCTTC

V: TRBV5-4
J: TRBJ2-1
length: 17
D: TRBD2
size: NA
CDR3: CASSLVGISGGPGGVFF
DNA: TGTGCCAGCAGCTTGGTCGGGATTAGCGGGGGCCCCGGAGGGGTGTTCTTC

V: TRBV6-5
J: TRBJ1-6
length: 14
D: TRBD1
size: NA
CDR3: CASSYTGDNSPLHF
DNA: TGTGCCAGCAGCTATACAGGGGATAATTCACCCCTCCACTTT

V: TRBV9
J: TRBJ1-3
length: 13
D: NA
size: NA
CDR3: CASSPSAGNTIYF
DNA: TGTGCCAGCAGCCCTTCGGCTGGAAACACCATATATTTT

V: TRBV4-2
J: TRBJ2-3
length: 15
D: NA
size: once
CDR3: CASSQEVSAGGTQYF
DNA: TGTGCCAGCAGCCAAGAGGTGTCGGCCGGGGGTACGCAGTATTTT

V: TRBV6-6
J: TRBJ1-4
length: 16
D: TRBD1
size: NA
CDR3: CASSYTGTGGNEKLFF
DNA: TGTGCCAGCAGTTACACCGGGACAGGGGGGAATGAAAAACTGTTTTTT

V: TRBV4-1
J: TRBJ2-3
length: 16
D: TRBD1
size: NA
CDR3: CASSHVGGVRTDTQYF
DNA: TGCGCCAGCAGCCACGTAGGGGGCGTACGCACAGATACGCAGTATTTT

V: TRBV13
J: TRBJ2-5
length: 16
D: TRBD2
size: NA
CDR3: CASSLGGLAGGETQYF
DNA: TGTGCCAGCAGCTTAGGCGGACTAGCGGGTGGCGAGACCCAGTACTTC

V: TRBV28
J: TRBJ2-3
length: 15
D: TRBD2
size: once
CDR3: CASSDLAGVTDTQYF
DNA: TGTGCCAGCAGCGACCTAGCGGGAGTTACAGATACGCAGTATTTT

V: TRBV18
J: TRBJ2-5
length: 14
D: NA
size: NA
CDR3: CASSPSGLQETQYF
DNA: TGTGCCAGCTCACCATCTGGGCTCCAAGAGACCCAGTACTTC

V: TRBV7-2
J: TRBJ1-2
length: 14
D: NA
size: NA
CDR3: CASSPAAIAYGYTF
DNA: TGTGCCAGCAGCCCCGCGGCGATAGCCTATGGCTACACCTTC

V: TRBV5-1
J: TRBJ2-7
length: 16
D: TRBD2
size: NA
CDR3: CASSSNFGTSGNEQYF
DNA: TGCGCCAGCAGCTCAAACTTCGGGACTAGCGGGAACGAGCAGTACTTC

V: TRBV3-1/TRBV3-2
J: TRBJ2-5
length: 16
D: NA
size: NA
CDR3: CASSHLSGEYQETQYF
DNA: TGTGCCAGCAGCCATTTGTCGGGAGAGTACCAAGAGACCCAGTACTTC

V: TRBV11-2
J: TRBJ2-5
length: 15
D: NA
size: NA
CDR3: CASSLDPVLQETQYF
DNA: TGTGCCAGCAGCTTAGATCCGGTACTTCAAGAGACCCAGTACTTC

V: TRBV6-5
J: TRBJ1-2
length: 14
D: TRBD1
size: NA
CDR3: CASDRGHSNYGYTF
DNA: TGTGCCAGCGACAGGGGGCACTCTAACTATGGCTACACCTTC

V: TRBV7-2
J: TRBJ2-7
length: 14
D: NA
size: NA
CDR3: CASSPTPPPYEQYF
DNA: TGTGCCAGCAGCCCAACTCCCCCCCCCTACGAGCAGTACTTC

V: TRBV6-5
J: TRBJ2-3
length: 16
D: TRBD2
size: once
CDR3: CASSYSGTTSTDTQYF
DNA: TGTGCCAGCAGTTACTCTGGGACTACATCCACAGATACGCAGTATTTT

V: TRBV12-2
J: TRBJ1-1
length: 21
D: NA
size: NA
CDR3: CASRLVSGSTSGRVMNTEAFF
DNA: TGTGCAAGTCGCTTAGTCTCCGGTTCTACGTCTGGTCGAGTGATGAACACTGAAGCTTTCTTT